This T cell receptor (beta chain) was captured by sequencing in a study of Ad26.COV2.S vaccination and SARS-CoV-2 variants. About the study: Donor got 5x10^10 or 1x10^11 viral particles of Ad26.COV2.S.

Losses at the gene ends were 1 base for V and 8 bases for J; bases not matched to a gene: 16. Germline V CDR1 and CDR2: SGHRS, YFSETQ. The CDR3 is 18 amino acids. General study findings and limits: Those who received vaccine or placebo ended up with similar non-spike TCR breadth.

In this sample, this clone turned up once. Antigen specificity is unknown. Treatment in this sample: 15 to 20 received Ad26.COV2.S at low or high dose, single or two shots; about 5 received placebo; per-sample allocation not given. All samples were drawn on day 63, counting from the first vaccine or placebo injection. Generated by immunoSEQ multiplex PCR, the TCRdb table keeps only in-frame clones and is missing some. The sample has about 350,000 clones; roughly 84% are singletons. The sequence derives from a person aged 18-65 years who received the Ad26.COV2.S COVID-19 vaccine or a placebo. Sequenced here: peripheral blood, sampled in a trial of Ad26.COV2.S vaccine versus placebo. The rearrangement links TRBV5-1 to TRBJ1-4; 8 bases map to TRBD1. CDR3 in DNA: TGCGCCAGCAGCTTGTTAAGACAGGGGATAGGTACTAGGGAAAAACTGTTTTTT. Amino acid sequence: CASSLLRQGIGTREKLFF.